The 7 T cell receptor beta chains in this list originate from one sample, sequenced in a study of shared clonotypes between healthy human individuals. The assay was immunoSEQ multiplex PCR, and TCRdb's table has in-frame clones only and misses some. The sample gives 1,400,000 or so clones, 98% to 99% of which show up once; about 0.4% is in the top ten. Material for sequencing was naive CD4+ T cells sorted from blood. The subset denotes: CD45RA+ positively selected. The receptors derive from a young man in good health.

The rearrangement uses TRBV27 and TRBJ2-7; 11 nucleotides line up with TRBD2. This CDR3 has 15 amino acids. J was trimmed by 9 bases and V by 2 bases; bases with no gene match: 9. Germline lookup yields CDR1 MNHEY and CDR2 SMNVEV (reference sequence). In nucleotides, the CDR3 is TGTGCCAGCAGTTTACTAGCGGGAGGCCCGAACCGGCAGTACTTC. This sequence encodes CASSLLAGGPNRQYF.

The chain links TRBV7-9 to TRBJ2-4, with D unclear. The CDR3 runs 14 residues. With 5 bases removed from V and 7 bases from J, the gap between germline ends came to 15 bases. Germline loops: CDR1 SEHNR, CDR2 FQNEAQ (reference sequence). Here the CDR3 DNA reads TGTGCCAGCAGCCCCGGCCCCAACAATAACATTCAGTACTTC. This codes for CASSPGPNNNIQYF.

The CDR3 here is CASSWGTGELYEQYF. The CDR3 coding sequence is TGTGCCAGCAGCTGGGGGACAGGGGAACTCTACGAGCAGTACTTC. The rearrangement links TRBV5-5 to TRBJ2-7, with 10 positions matching TRBD1. This CDR3 comprises 15 residues. The V gene end was trimmed by 3 bases and the J gene end by 3 bases; junction bases not matched to a gene: 6. The germline V gene has CDR1 SGHKS and CDR2 YYEKEE (reference sequence).

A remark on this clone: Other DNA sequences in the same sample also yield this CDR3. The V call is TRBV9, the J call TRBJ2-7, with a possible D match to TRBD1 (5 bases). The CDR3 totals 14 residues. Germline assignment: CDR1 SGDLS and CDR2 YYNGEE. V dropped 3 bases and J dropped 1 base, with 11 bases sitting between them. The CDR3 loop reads CASSATGASYEQYF. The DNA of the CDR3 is TGTGCCAGCAGCGCGACTGGGGCATCCTACGAGCAGTACTTC.

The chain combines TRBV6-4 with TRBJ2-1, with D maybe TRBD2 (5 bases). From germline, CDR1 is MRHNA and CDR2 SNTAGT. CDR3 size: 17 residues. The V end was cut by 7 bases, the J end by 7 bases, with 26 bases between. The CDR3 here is CASIPTPTGSAYNEQFF. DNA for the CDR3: TGTGCCAGCATCCCCACCCCCACGGGAAGCGCGTATAATGAGCAGTTCTTC.

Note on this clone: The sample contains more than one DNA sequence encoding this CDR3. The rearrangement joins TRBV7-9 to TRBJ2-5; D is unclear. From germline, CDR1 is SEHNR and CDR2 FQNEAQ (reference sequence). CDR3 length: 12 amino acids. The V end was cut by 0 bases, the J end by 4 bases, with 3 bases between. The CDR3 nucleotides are TGTGCCAGCAGCTTAGCAAGAGAGACCCAGTACTTC. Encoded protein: CASSLARETQYF.

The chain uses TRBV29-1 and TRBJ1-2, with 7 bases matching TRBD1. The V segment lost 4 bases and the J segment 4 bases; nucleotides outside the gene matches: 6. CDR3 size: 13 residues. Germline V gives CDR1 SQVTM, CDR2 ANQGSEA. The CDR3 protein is CSVGQGVGYGYTF. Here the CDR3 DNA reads TGCAGCGTTGGTCAGGGGGTGGGCTATGGCTACACCTTC.